This T cell receptor beta chain was recovered during a study of glioma-infiltrating T cells after dendritic cell vaccination. Whole-study results and caveats: No direct clonality-survival link was found; a diverse polyclonal response may matter.

The time point denotes: after dendritic cell vaccination, including at tumor progression/relapse. Before vaccination, two weeks after the third vaccination, and at progression, PBMC were collected. Assay: immunoSEQ multiplex PCR; the TCRdb copy retains only in-frame clones and omits some. The sample gives some 90,000 clones, over 75% of which show up once; 2.1% is in the top ten. In regard to this clone: Its antigen is currently unknown.

The source was blood, collected after dendritic cell vaccination. The clonotype comes from a human donor with glioblastoma.

CDR3 in amino acids: CASSLGAAPYQETQYF. CDR3 bases: TGTGCCAGCAGCTTAGGAGCGGCCCCGTACCAAGAGACCCAGTACTTC. V gene TRBV11-2 combines with J gene TRBJ2-5; possible D gene TRBD2, 5 bases. This CDR3 is 16 amino acids long. Trimming removed 1 base at V and 0 bases at J, with 12 bases between. Germline V gene lookup returns CDR1 SGHAT and CDR2 FQNNGV.